The 15 T cell receptor beta chains given below trace back to one sample, sequenced in a study of identical twins' blood T cells. TCRdb used MiXCR to reprocess the 5' RACE reads, holding one entry per CDR3 protein. The table includes roughly 380,000 distinct CDR3 sequences, roughly 30% detected once. Sequencing was done on a sample of PBMCs. These TCRs come from a woman aged 18 to 49 in good health.

The table lists this clonotype with many counts. CDR3 loop: CASSLQAFQETQYF. The CDR3 nucleotides are TGTGCCAGCAGTTTACAGGCGTTCCAAGAGACCCAGTACTTC. The chain joins TRBV6-5 to TRBJ2-5; TRBD1 might be the D (5 bases). Looked up from germline, CDR1 is MNHEY and CDR2 is SVGAGI. This CDR3 region has 14 residues. V was pared by 4 bases and J by 1 base, with 10 bases between.

This clonotype was detected a few times. V and J are TRBV6-2 or TRBV6-3 and TRBJ2-1; weak D call: TRBD2 (7 bases). Germline V lookup: CDR1 MNHEY, CDR2 SVGEGT. The CDR3 totals 17 residues. The ends were cut back, 2 bases at V and 4 bases at J, with 18 bases in the middle. The CDR3 reads CASSYHAGLGGYNEQFF. The CDR3 DNA follows: TGTGCCAGCAGTTACCACGCCGGACTAGGGGGGTACAATGAGCAGTTCTTC.

This chain links TRBV19 with TRBJ2-5, with TRBD1 identical over 8 bases. Per germline, CDR1 LNHDA and CDR2 SQIVND (reference sequence). V dropped 6 bases and J dropped 2; count of bases not matched to a gene: 2. The CDR3 length is 13 residues. Written as DNA, the CDR3 is TGTGCCAGTAGCGGGACAGGTCAAGAGACCCAGTACTTC. Amino acid sequence: CASSGTGQETQYF.

The rearrangement links TRBV20-1 to TRBJ1-3; TRBD1 might be the D (6 bases). The CDR3 is made up of 13 amino acids. Deletions cut 5 bases from V and 2 bases from J, with 10 bases between. The germline V gene has CDR1 DFQATT and CDR2 SNEGSKA (reference sequence). CDR3 DNA: TGCAGTGCTGCACAGGGTCCTGGAAACACCATATATTTT. Translated: CSAAQGPGNTIYF.

The chain recombines TRBV20-1 with TRBJ2-3; D gene uncertain. V lost 3 bases and J lost 0, with 10 bases in between. The CDR3 loop spans 14 amino acids. CDR1 DFQATT and CDR2 SNEGSKA come from the germline V gene (reference sequence). This chain's CDR3 is CSASGNPSTDTQYF. CDR3 sequence (DNA): TGCAGTGCTAGCGGAAACCCTAGCACAGATACGCAGTATTTT.

The chain links TRBV20-1 to TRBJ2-7, with 8 bases lining up with TRBD1. Looked up from germline, CDR1 is DFQATT and CDR2 is SNEGSKA (reference sequence). The junction had 4 bases not matched to a gene; V was cut back by 0 bases and J by 3 bases. The CDR3 totals 14 residues. The DNA of the CDR3 is TGCAGTGCTAGAGATACAGGGGGAGACTACGAGCAGTACTTC. As protein: CSARDTGGDYEQYF.

V gene TRBV3-1 combines with J gene TRBJ2-3; D is possibly TRBD1 or TRBD2 (6 bases each). The CDR3 contains 17 residues. V lost 4 bases to trimming and J lost 0 bases, with 17 bases between them. Germline V CDR1 and CDR2: LGHDT, YNNKEL (reference sequence). In DNA, the CDR3 is TGTGCCAGCAGCCCCCTAAGGGGGGCCGCTAGCACAGATACGCAGTATTTT. It specifies CASSPLRGAASTDTQYF.

In regard to this clonotype: The junction does not match germline at one end; this may be a read error. V is TRBV5-1 and J is TRBJ2-7; D is unclear. The germline gives CDR1 SGHRS, CDR2 YFSETQ. The CDR3 sequence is 11 residues long. This chain's CDR3 is CASNLWEEQYF. The DNA for the CDR3 is TGCGCCAGCAACTTGTGGGAAGAGCAGTACTTC.

The chain joins TRBV5-1 to TRBJ1-5; D uncertain. The V and J ends lost 3 bases and 0 bases respectively, with 10 bases between them. In germline, CDR1 is SGHRS, CDR2 YFSETQ. This CDR3 has 15 residues. CDR3 nucleotide sequence: TGCGCCAGCAGCTGGACGGGGATTAGCAATCAGCCCCAGCATTTT. Its protein is CASSWTGISNQPQHF.

This clonotype has ten or more counts. The rearrangement joins TRBV7-2 to TRBJ2-3; D uncertain. The V gene's germline CDR1 is SGHTA and CDR2 FQGNSA. Between the trimmed V and J ends, which lost 1 base and 2 bases, there was a span of 7 bases. This CDR3 spans 14 amino acids. The CDR3 DNA reads as TGTGCCAGCAGCTTAGGCCTAGTCACAGATACGCAGTATTTT. It yields the protein CASSLGLVTDTQYF.

This clonotype was found a few times. The CDR3 nucleotides read TGCAGCGTTGGAGCCGGGACTGCCTTAGGAGAGCAGTTCTTC. Its translation: CSVGAGTALGEQFF. The chain joins TRBV29-1 to TRBJ2-1, with a tentative D call TRBD2 (6 bases). Trimming took 4 bases from V and 10 from J, leaving 20 bases between them. Germline CDR1 reads SQVTM; CDR2 reads ANQGSEA. This CDR3 region has 14 residues.

The chain has TRBV28 and TRBJ2-5; possibly TRBD1 or TRBD2 for D (5 bases each). Trimming pared 6 bases from V and 2 bases from J, leaving 19 bases between. CDR1 MDHEN and CDR2 SYDVKM come from the germline V gene. CDR3 size: 16 residues. Here the CDR3 DNA reads TGTGCCAGCAGCCTACTCCCCCTGGGGGATCAAGAGACCCAGTACTTC. Residues: CASSLLPLGDQETQYF. The full variable domain, completed using reference TRBV28 and TRBJ2-5, is DVKVTQSSRYLVKRTGEKVFLECVQDMDHENMFWYRQDPGLGLRLIYFSYDVKMKEKGDIPEGYSVSREKKERFSLILESASTNQTSMYLCASSLLPLGDQETQYFGPGTRLLVL.

This clonotype was seen repeatedly, ten times or more. The genes are TRBV24-1 and TRBJ2-2; D is undetermined. Trimming shortened V by 3 bases and J by 9 bases, and 10 bases separated the two germline ends. The CDR3 loop spans 13 amino acids. CDR1 KGHDR and CDR2 SFDVKD come from the germline V gene. CDR3 in DNA: TGTGCCACCAGTGATGGGCTGATCAGGGAGCTGTTTTTT. Translated, it gives CATSDGLIRELFF.

This clonotype was observed at least ten times. The genes are TRBV29-1 and TRBJ2-5; TRBD2 agrees at 13 bases. The germline V gene encodes CDR1 SQVTM and CDR2 ANQGSEA. This CDR3 is built from 17 residues. J lost 5 bases, V lost 6 bases, and 15 bases had no gene match. For the CDR3, the DNA is TGCAGCGTCTACGGACTAGCGGGAGACGATCCATGGGAGACCCAGTACTTC. Protein sequence: CSVYGLAGDDPWETQYF.

The chain has TRBV27 and TRBJ1-1; D ambiguous. This CDR3 spans 16 amino acids. Germline V gene lookup returns CDR1 MNHEY and CDR2 SMNVEV (reference sequence). V was shortened by 1 base and J by 0 bases, with 12 bases between the two germline ends. The CDR3 sequence: CASSLLKVPLNTEAFF. DNA of the CDR3: TGTGCCAGCAGTTTATTAAAGGTTCCCCTGAACACTGAAGCTTTCTTT.